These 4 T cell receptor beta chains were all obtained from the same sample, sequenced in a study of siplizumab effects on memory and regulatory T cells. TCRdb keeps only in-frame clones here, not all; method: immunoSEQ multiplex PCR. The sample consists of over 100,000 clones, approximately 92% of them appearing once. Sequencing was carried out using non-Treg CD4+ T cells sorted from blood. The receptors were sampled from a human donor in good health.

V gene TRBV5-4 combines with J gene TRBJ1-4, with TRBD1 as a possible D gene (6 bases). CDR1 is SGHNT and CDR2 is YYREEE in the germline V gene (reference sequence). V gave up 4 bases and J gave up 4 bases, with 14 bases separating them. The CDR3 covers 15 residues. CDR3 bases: TGTGCCAGCAGCATACTACAGGGAGGTAATGAAAAACTGTTTTTT. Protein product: CASSILQGGNEKLFF.

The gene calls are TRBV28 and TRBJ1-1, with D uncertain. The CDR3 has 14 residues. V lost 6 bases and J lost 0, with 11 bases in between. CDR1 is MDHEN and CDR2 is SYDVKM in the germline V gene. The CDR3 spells CASREGLLNTEAFF. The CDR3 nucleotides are TGTGCCAGCAGAGAGGGCCTCCTGAACACTGAAGCTTTCTTT.

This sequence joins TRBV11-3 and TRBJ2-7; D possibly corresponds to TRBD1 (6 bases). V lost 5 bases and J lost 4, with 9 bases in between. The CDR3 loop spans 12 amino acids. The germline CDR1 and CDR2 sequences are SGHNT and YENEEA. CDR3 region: CASSRDNYEQYF. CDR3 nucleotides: TGTGCCAGCAGCCGGGACAATTACGAGCAGTACTTC. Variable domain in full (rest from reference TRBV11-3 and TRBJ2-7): EAGVVQSPRYKIIEKKQPVAFWCNPISGHNTLYWYLQNLGQGPELLIRYENEEAVDDSQLPKDRFSAERLKGVDSTLKIQPAELGDSAVYLCASSRDNYEQYFGPGTRLTVT.

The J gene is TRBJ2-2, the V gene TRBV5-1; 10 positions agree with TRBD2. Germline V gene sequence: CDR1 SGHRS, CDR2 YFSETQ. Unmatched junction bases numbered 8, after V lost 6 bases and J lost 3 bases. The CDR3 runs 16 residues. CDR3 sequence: CASTTSGDLYTGELFF. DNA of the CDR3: TGCGCCAGCACAACTAGCGGGGATTTGTACACCGGGGAGCTGTTTTTT.